The clone carrying this T cell receptor (beta chain) occurred once. Its antigen is currently unknown. This specimen belongs to a study of T cell responses to AZD1222 COVID-19 vaccine. As for the study in general: Researchers grouped second doses given at about 4 or about 12 weeks into one pool. Findings and caveats of the study: It should be noted that donors were predominantly white British and more often female, and clonal diversity was possibly underestimated.

Measured with immunoSEQ multiplex PCR; TCRdb has only the in-frame clones, and not every one. The profile covers some 97,000 clones, with 85% to 90% appearing a single time and under 4% taken by the ten largest. The germline V gene has CDR1 MDHEN and CDR2 SYDVKM. With 3 bases removed from V and 1 base from J, the gap between germline ends came to 9 bases. The CDR3 length is 15 residues. This receptor was identified in an adult in good health. The V and J genes are TRBV28 and TRBJ2-2, with D possibly matching TRBD1 (5 bases). Source: peripheral blood, taken on day 0 of AZD1222 vaccination. The CDR3 DNA reads as TGTGCCAGCAGTTTCCTCACAGGGAACACCGGGGAGCTGTTTTTT. Amino acids: CASSFLTGNTGELFF.